This T cell receptor beta chain emerged from a study of T cell repertoires in cytomegalovirus infection. Turning to the study itself: It was the public TCR beta signatures that indicated both CMV infection and matching HLA type. General study points: Across the ex vivo response, the dominant clonotypes were HLA-C-restricted CMV-specific TCR beta clonotypes.

This clonotype was counted a few times. As yet, its antigen is unknown. The CDR3 sequence is 14 residues long. Trimming pared 0 bases from V and 3 bases from J, leaving 6 bases between. Looked up from germline, CDR1 is MGHRA and CDR2 is YSYEKL. TCRdb reprocessed the reads via MiXCR and lists one record per CDR3 protein. Of 450,000 to 550,000 distinct CDR3 sequences in the sample, 16% were seen once. This clonotype originated in a human donor in good health (CMV status not recorded). Some clones in this sample may be carry-over from other donors' samples. The sequenced material came from CD8+ T cells from PBMCs. This chain joins TRBV4-1 and TRBJ2-1; D ambiguous. The CDR3: CASSQEGDYNEQFF. The CDR3 nucleotides read TGCGCCAGCAGCCAAGAAGGCGACTACAATGAGCAGTTCTTC.